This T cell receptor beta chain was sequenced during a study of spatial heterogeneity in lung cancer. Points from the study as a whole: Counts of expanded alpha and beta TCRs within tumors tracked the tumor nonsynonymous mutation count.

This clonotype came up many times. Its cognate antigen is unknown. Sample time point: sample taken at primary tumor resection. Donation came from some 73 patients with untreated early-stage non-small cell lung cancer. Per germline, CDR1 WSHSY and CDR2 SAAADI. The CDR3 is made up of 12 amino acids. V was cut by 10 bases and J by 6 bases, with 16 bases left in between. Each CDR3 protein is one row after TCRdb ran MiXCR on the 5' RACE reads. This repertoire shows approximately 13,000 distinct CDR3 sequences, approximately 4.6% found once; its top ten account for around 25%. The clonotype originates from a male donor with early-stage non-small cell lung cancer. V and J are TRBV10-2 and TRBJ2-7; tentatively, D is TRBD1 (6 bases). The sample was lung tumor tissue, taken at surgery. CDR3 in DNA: TGCGCCACTGGGGGCAGTCCGGGCGAGCAGTACTTC. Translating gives CATGGSPGEQYF.